Described below is a single T cell receptor beta chain sequence and its context. The antigen is not known. The sample originates from a study of vaccination and CD4 T cells after COVID-19. Points from the study as a whole: Researchers report that 304 of 307 vaccine-specific clones in convalescent patients proved spike mono-reactive. Median counts of SARS-CoV-2-reactive clonotypes increased from around 20 to 38; this difference was not significant.

Regarding treatment: roughly nine-day PBMC culture with coronavirus spike peptide pools or control peptides (ViraFEST assay). ViraFEST used peptide pools to expand antigen-specific T cells, then sequenced TCRs. CD4+ T cells that had been cultured provided DNA sequenced with the Oncomine TCR Beta short-read assay. Cultured CD4+ T cells yielded the extracted genomic DNA. Each CDR3 protein gets one entry after TCRdb re-called the PCR reads with MiXCR. The sample consists of approximately 21,000 distinct CDR3 sequences, approximately 67% of them appearing once. The CDR3 loop spans 13 amino acids. V was trimmed by 10 bases and J by 3 bases, leaving 13 bases between them. The V gene's germline CDR1 is SGHVS and CDR2 FQNEAQ.

The sequenced material came from CD4+ T cells from blood, cultured in vitro. This sequence joins TRBV7-8 and TRBJ1-5, with a tentative D call TRBD1 (5 bases). This TCR came from a human donor who had recovered from COVID-19. The CDR3 DNA sequence: TGTGCCACGCAGGGCGATGTCAATCAGCCCCAGCATTTT. It encodes CATQGDVNQPQHF.